This T cell receptor beta chain emerged from a study of cytomegalovirus exposure and HLA in healthy donors. Study findings and constraints: Using a false discovery rate of 0.05, a later analysis showed that 16,000 or so TCR beta sequences were associated with HLA alleles.

Regarding this clone: No antigen is known for it.

Germline CDR1 reads MNHEY; CDR2 reads SVGAGI. The CDR3 length is 16 residues. Deletions cut 2 bases from V and 0 bases from J, with 11 bases between. Amplification used 60 Vbeta primers and 13 Jbeta primers. Clones were read by immunoSEQ multiplex PCR, and TCRdb kept only the in-frame ones, dropping some. The table has about 100,000 clones, around 77% seen once. J is TRBJ1-3 and V is TRBV6-5; D is ambiguous. The TCR comes from a young man in good health and CMV-seronegative. Sequencing was done on a sample of PBMCs. In DNA form, the CDR3 reads TGTGCCAGCAGTTACCGTAGACCTAGCTCTGGAAACACCATATATTTT. Amino acids: CASSYRRPSSGNTIYF.